These T cell receptor beta chains were read from a single sample in a study of T cell changes during pregnancy in multiple sclerosis. The assay was immunoSEQ multiplex PCR, and TCRdb's table has in-frame clones only and misses some. In the table there are about 93,000 clones, almost 95% of which are singletons. Here the sequenced sample was peripheral blood, taken after pregnancy. Source of these receptors: a female donor with multiple sclerosis, enrolled in a pregnancy study. The CDR3 runs from the conserved cysteine through the conserved F or W. A D gene is named only where the DNA matches it firmly. Expanded clones are given a class, and other clones once, few, many or no size at all.

abundance: NA; d_gene: NA; j_gene: TRBJ1-3; v_gene: TRBV27; CDR3nt: TGTGCCAGCAGTACAACATTGGGAGACTCTGGAAACACCATATATTTT; CDR3aa: CASSTTLGDSGNTIYF
abundance: NA; d_gene: TRBD1; j_gene: TRBJ2-5; v_gene: TRBV27; CDR3nt: TGTGCCAGCAGTCGACAGGGAAGAGAGACCCAGTACTTC; CDR3aa: CASSRQGRETQYF
abundance: NA; d_gene: TRBD1; j_gene: TRBJ1-1; v_gene: TRBV6-6; CDR3nt: TGTGCCAGCAGCTCCGGGACAGTGAACACTGAAGCTTTCTTT; CDR3aa: CASSSGTVNTEAFF
abundance: NA; d_gene: NA; j_gene: TRBJ2-1; v_gene: TRBV11-3; CDR3nt: TGTGCCAGCAGCTTAGAGGGCGGGACGATGTTCTTC; CDR3aa: CASSLEGGTMFF
abundance: NA; d_gene: TRBD1; j_gene: TRBJ1-5; v_gene: TRBV5-1; CDR3nt: TGCGCCAGCAGCGCGGGACAGGGAGGCAATCAGCCCCAGCATTTT; CDR3aa: CASSAGQGGNQPQHF
abundance: NA; d_gene: NA; j_gene: TRBJ2-4; v_gene: TRBV6-4; CDR3nt: TGTGCCAGCAAGGACTCAGGGGAAGGCATTCAGTACTTC; CDR3aa: CASKDSGEGIQYF
abundance: NA; d_gene: NA; j_gene: TRBJ2-1; v_gene: TRBV2; CDR3nt: TGTGCCAGCAGTGAAGAGGGACTGAGCAATGAGCAGTTCTTC; CDR3aa: CASSEEGLSNEQFF
abundance: NA; d_gene: TRBD2; j_gene: TRBJ2-7; v_gene: TRBV9; CDR3nt: TGTGCCAGCAGCGCCGTTAGCGGGAGTCTCTCCTACGAGCAGTACTTC; CDR3aa: CASSAVSGSLSYEQYF
abundance: NA; d_gene: NA; j_gene: TRBJ1-1; v_gene: TRBV4-3; CDR3nt: TGCGCCAGCAGCCAAGACGGGATCGGGGGTGAAGCTTTCTTT; CDR3aa: CASSQDGIGGEAFF
abundance: NA; d_gene: NA; j_gene: TRBJ2-5; v_gene: TRBV7-9; CDR3nt: TGTGCCAGCAGCGCTAGAGGGACTGCAACTGAGCAGTACTTC; CDR3aa: CASSARGTATEQYF
abundance: once; d_gene: NA; j_gene: TRBJ2-1; v_gene: TRBV1; CDR3nt: TGCACCAGCAGACTAGTCTATGAGCAGTTCTTC; CDR3aa: CTSRLVYEQFF
abundance: NA; d_gene: TRBD1; j_gene: TRBJ1-1; v_gene: TRBV9; CDR3nt: TGTGCCAGCAGCGTTGGGGACAGGAGGAACACTGAAGCTTTCTTT; CDR3aa: CASSVGDRRNTEAFF
abundance: NA; d_gene: NA; j_gene: TRBJ2-7; v_gene: TRBV2; CDR3nt: TGTGCCAGCAGACACGAGGAGTACGAGCAGTACTTC; CDR3aa: CASRHEEYEQYF
abundance: NA; d_gene: TRBD2; j_gene: TRBJ2-1; v_gene: TRBV7-8; CDR3nt: TGTGCCAGCAGCTTAAGCGGGGGGAAGGAGCAGTTCTTC; CDR3aa: CASSLSGGKEQFF
abundance: NA; d_gene: NA; j_gene: TRBJ2-5; v_gene: TRBV19; CDR3nt: TGTGCCAGTAGTATGAGCGAACAAGAGACCCAGTACTTC; CDR3aa: CASSMSEQETQYF
abundance: NA; d_gene: TRBD1; j_gene: TRBJ1-4; v_gene: TRBV30; CDR3nt: TGTGCCTGGAGAGTGACAGGGATTGAAAAACTGTTTTTT; CDR3aa: CAWRVTGIEKLFF
abundance: NA; d_gene: NA; j_gene: TRBJ1-1; v_gene: TRBV6-5; CDR3nt: TGTGCCAGCAGTTACTCGAACACCCTGAACACTGAAGCTTTCTTT; CDR3aa: CASSYSNTLNTEAFF
abundance: NA; d_gene: TRBD1; j_gene: TRBJ1-3; v_gene: TRBV10-3; CDR3nt: TGTGCCATCAGTGGAGGGGGCGGCAGAAACACCATATATTTT; CDR3aa: CAISGGGGRNTIYF
abundance: NA; d_gene: TRBD2; j_gene: TRBJ2-1; v_gene: TRBV7-6; CDR3nt: TGTGCCAGCAGCAACTCGACTAGCGGGAATGAGCAGTTCTTC; CDR3aa: CASSNSTSGNEQFF
abundance: NA; d_gene: TRBD2; j_gene: TRBJ2-5; v_gene: TRBV5-4; CDR3nt: TGTGCCAGCAGCTTGGAGACTAGCGGGGCGGAGACCCAGTACTTC; CDR3aa: CASSLETSGAETQYF
abundance: NA; d_gene: NA; j_gene: TRBJ2-3; v_gene: TRBV6-4; CDR3nt: TGTGCCAGCAGTGAGGGGACTAGCACAGATACGCAGTATTTT; CDR3aa: CASSEGTSTDTQYF
abundance: NA; d_gene: TRBD1; j_gene: TRBJ2-4; v_gene: TRBV7-9; CDR3nt: TGTGCCAGCAGCTCCGCGGACAGGGGACAAACCCTAGTTCAGTACTTC; CDR3aa: CASSSADRGQTLVQYF
abundance: NA; d_gene: NA; j_gene: TRBJ1-1; v_gene: TRBV6-1; CDR3nt: TGTGCCAGCAGCCCTATGGGCCGAACTGAAGCTTTCTTT; CDR3aa: CASSPMGRTEAFF
abundance: NA; d_gene: NA; j_gene: TRBJ2-1; v_gene: TRBV11-3; CDR3nt: TGTGCCAGCAGCTTAGGGTCCGGACAGGAGGGAGTATCCTACAATGAGCAGTTCTTC; CDR3aa: CASSLGSGQEGVSYNEQFF
abundance: NA; d_gene: NA; j_gene: TRBJ1-5; v_gene: TRBV6-1; CDR3nt: TGTGCCAGCAGCGGACAGTCGAGCAATCAGCCCCAGCATTTT; CDR3aa: CASSGQSSNQPQHF
abundance: once; d_gene: TRBD2; j_gene: TRBJ2-7; v_gene: TRBV4-2; CDR3nt: TGTGCCAGCAGCCAAGACCCCGGGACTAACTACGAGCAGTACTTC; CDR3aa: CASSQDPGTNYEQYF
abundance: NA; d_gene: TRBD2; j_gene: TRBJ2-2; v_gene: TRBV12-5; CDR3nt: TGTGCTAGTGGTTTGGGACCCCCTGGCGGGGGAGTTGCCGGGGAGCTGTTTTTT; CDR3aa: CASGLGPPGGGVAGELFF
abundance: NA; d_gene: TRBD1; j_gene: TRBJ1-5; v_gene: TRBV19; CDR3nt: TGTGCCAGTAGTTCAACAGGGGATAGCAATCAGCCCCAGCATTTT; CDR3aa: CASSSTGDSNQPQHF
abundance: NA; d_gene: NA; j_gene: TRBJ2-7; v_gene: TRBV27; CDR3nt: TGTGCCAGCAGTTTCTCAGGACCGGGACAAATCTACGAGCAGTACTTC; CDR3aa: CASSFSGPGQIYEQYF
abundance: NA; d_gene: NA; j_gene: TRBJ1-2; v_gene: TRBV5-1; CDR3nt: TGCGCCAGCAGCTTGGATGAAGGGGGGGCCGACTATGGCTACACCTTC; CDR3aa: CASSLDEGGADYGYTF
abundance: NA; d_gene: NA; j_gene: TRBJ1-1; v_gene: TRBV27; CDR3nt: TGTGCCAGCAGTCTGATCAGGGACACTGAAGCTTTCTTT; CDR3aa: CASSLIRDTEAFF
abundance: once; d_gene: TRBD1; j_gene: TRBJ2-7; v_gene: TRBV6-5; CDR3nt: TGTGCCAGCAGTGGGACAGCTCAGTACTTC; CDR3aa: CASSGTAQYF
abundance: NA; d_gene: NA; j_gene: TRBJ2-5; v_gene: TRBV30; CDR3nt: TGTGCCAGTGACAGGGAGGTGTGGGAGACCCAGTACTTC; CDR3aa: CASDREVWETQYF
abundance: NA; d_gene: TRBD1; j_gene: TRBJ1-1; v_gene: TRBV7-9; CDR3nt: TGTGCCAGCAGCCCCCAGGGACAGGGGGCGATTGGGAACACTGAAGCTTTCTTT; CDR3aa: CASSPQGQGAIGNTEAFF
abundance: NA; d_gene: NA; j_gene: TRBJ1-1; v_gene: TRBV5-1; CDR3nt: TGCGCCAGCAGCTTGGACAGGGCGGTGGTGAACACTGAAGCTTTCTTT; CDR3aa: CASSLDRAVVNTEAFF
abundance: once; d_gene: TRBD2; j_gene: TRBJ2-1; v_gene: TRBV6-4; CDR3nt: TGTGCCAGCAGTCCCCTAGCGGGAAGCTCCTACAATGAGCAGTTCTTC; CDR3aa: CASSPLAGSSYNEQFF
abundance: few; d_gene: TRBD1; j_gene: TRBJ1-2; v_gene: TRBV2; CDR3nt: TGTGCCAGCAGTGACATTGGAAGACAGGGACGATCTAACTATGGCTACACCTTC; CDR3aa: CASSDIGRQGRSNYGYTF
abundance: NA; d_gene: TRBD2; j_gene: TRBJ2-3; v_gene: TRBV30; CDR3nt: TGTGCCTGGAGCGCGGGACTAGCAAGTACAGATACGCAGTATTTT; CDR3aa: CAWSAGLASTDTQYF
abundance: NA; d_gene: NA; j_gene: TRBJ1-1; v_gene: TRBV10-3; CDR3nt: TGTGCCATCAGCGTGGGGGGCACTGAAGCTTTCTTT; CDR3aa: CAISVGGTEAFF
abundance: NA; d_gene: NA; j_gene: TRBJ2-7; v_gene: TRBV19; CDR3nt: TGTGCCAGTACCGGGACAACCTACGAGCAGTACTTC; CDR3aa: CASTGTTYEQYF
abundance: NA; d_gene: NA; j_gene: TRBJ2-3; v_gene: TRBV6-5; CDR3nt: TGTGCCAGCAGTTACCGGGGTGGAAACACAGATACGCAGTATTTT; CDR3aa: CASSYRGGNTDTQYF
abundance: NA; d_gene: TRBD1; j_gene: TRBJ1-5; v_gene: TRBV28; CDR3nt: TGTGCCAGCACCCGGGACAGTAGCAATCAGCCCCAGCATTTT; CDR3aa: CASTRDSSNQPQHF
abundance: NA; d_gene: NA; j_gene: TRBJ2-3; v_gene: TRBV6-5; CDR3nt: TGTGCCAGCAGTTACTCGGAGCCAGATACGCAGTATTTT; CDR3aa: CASSYSEPDTQYF
abundance: NA; d_gene: TRBD2; j_gene: TRBJ2-7; v_gene: TRBV30; CDR3nt: TGTGCCTGGAGTGGACTAGCGGGGCCGCTTAGCGAGCAGTACTTC; CDR3aa: CAWSGLAGPLSEQYF
abundance: NA; d_gene: TRBD2; j_gene: TRBJ2-1; v_gene: TRBV9; CDR3nt: TGTGCCAGCAGCCAACTAGCGGGAGGGCAAAGTGAGCAGTTCTTC; CDR3aa: CASSQLAGGQSEQFF
abundance: NA; d_gene: TRBD2; j_gene: TRBJ2-1; v_gene: TRBV30; CDR3nt: TGTGCCTGGAGTGTCTGGCTAGCGGGGGCCAATGAGCAGTTCTTC; CDR3aa: CAWSVWLAGANEQFF
abundance: NA; d_gene: NA; j_gene: TRBJ2-5; v_gene: TRBV30; CDR3nt: TGTGCCTGGAGGGTTCGGGGAGAGACCCAGTACTTC; CDR3aa: CAWRVRGETQYF
abundance: NA; d_gene: NA; j_gene: TRBJ2-2; v_gene: TRBV7-2; CDR3nt: TGTGCCAGCAGTCTAGGGTTGGGGGAGGCCGGGGAGCTGTTTTTT; CDR3aa: CASSLGLGEAGELFF
abundance: NA; d_gene: NA; j_gene: TRBJ2-7; v_gene: TRBV7-9; CDR3nt: TGTGCCAGCAGCTCACACCGGACAGTTAACAGCAACGTCTACGAGCAGTACTTC; CDR3aa: CASSSHRTVNSNVYEQYF
abundance: NA; d_gene: NA; j_gene: TRBJ1-1; v_gene: TRBV4-3; CDR3nt: TGCGCCAGCAGCCAGAGACAGCGAGACACTGAAGCTTTCTTT; CDR3aa: CASSQRQRDTEAFF
abundance: NA; d_gene: NA; j_gene: TRBJ2-2; v_gene: TRBV6-1; CDR3nt: TGTGCCAGCAGTGATACCCGACTAGCGAACACCGGGGAGCTGTTTTTT; CDR3aa: CASSDTRLANTGELFF
abundance: NA; d_gene: TRBD2; j_gene: TRBJ2-2; v_gene: TRBV15; CDR3nt: TGTGCCACCAGCTGGGGACTAGCGGGGGGACCTGCCACCGGGGAGCTGTTTTTT; CDR3aa: CATSWGLAGGPATGELFF
abundance: NA; d_gene: TRBD1; j_gene: TRBJ2-3; v_gene: TRBV7-3; CDR3nt: TGTGCCAGCAGCTTACTGTTGGGACAGGGGGCAGATACGCAGTATTTT; CDR3aa: CASSLLLGQGADTQYF
abundance: once; d_gene: TRBD2; j_gene: TRBJ2-2; v_gene: TRBV4-3; CDR3nt: TGCGCCAGCAGCCAAGGAATGGGACTAGCGGGGACCGGGGAGCTGTTTTTT; CDR3aa: CASSQGMGLAGTGELFF
abundance: NA; d_gene: TRBD2; j_gene: TRBJ2-3; v_gene: TRBV11-2; CDR3nt: TGTGCCAGCAGCTTAGGCGCGGGAGGAGGGGATACGCAGTATTTT; CDR3aa: CASSLGAGGGDTQYF